This T cell receptor beta chain emerged from a study of blood T cell repertoires in COVID-19. As for the study in general: COVID-19 samples collected from the United States, Italy and Spain covered acute and convalescent phases. T cells, B-cell-depleted T cells, or PBMCs provided the cDNA or gDNA that served as material.

This clone came up once. The CDR3 totals 15 residues. The germline V gene encodes CDR1 SGHTA and CDR2 FQGTGA. The V and J ends lost 1 base and 2 bases respectively, with 11 bases between them. Study processing details: Scientists estimated how many nucleated cells there were by amplifying reference gene primers. Using immunoSEQ multiplex PCR, the repertoire was profiled, and TCRdb retains in-frame clones only, with some absent. V and J calls and clone size come straight from that table; D and trimming were deduced from the DNA. Found here are 100,000 to 150,000 clones, 87% of them singletons; the top ten hold approximately 4%.

The clonotype originates from a woman aged 60-75 years with acute or convalescent COVID-19. The material sequenced was peripheral blood. The chain uses TRBV7-3 and TRBJ1-2; D possibly corresponds to TRBD1 (5 bases). The CDR3 loop is CASSLRAGPNYGYTF. CDR3 coding DNA: TGTGCCAGCAGCTTAAGGGCAGGGCCAAACTATGGCTACACCTTC. Full variable domain (missing parts from reference TRBV7-3 and TRBJ1-2): GAGVSQTPSNKVTEKGKYVELRCDPISGHTALYWYRQSLGQGPEFLIYFQGTGAADDSGLPNDRFFAVRPEGSVSTLKIQRTERGDSAVYLCASSLRAGPNYGYTFGSGTRLTVV.